A few counts support the clone carrying this T cell receptor beta chain. The entry originates in a study of beta chain features in type 1 diabetes. The entirety of the isolated RNA underwent reverse transcription, so expressed TCRB transcripts were sequenced. This table comes from immunoSEQ multiplex PCR, and its TCRdb copy is limited to in-frame clones, with some not included. Altogether approximately 150,000 clones are present, roughly a tenth being singletons, with the ten largest covering roughly 1.4%. The germline V gene encodes CDR1 MDHEN and CDR2 SYDVKM. The CDR3 loop spans 16 amino acids. Trimming removed 2 bases at V and 7 bases at J, with 18 bases between.

V is TRBV28 and J is TRBJ1-5; perhaps TRBD1 as D (6 bases). Input material: naive CD4+ T cells from blood. This clonotype originated in a man younger than 30 in good health. The CDR3 coding sequence is TGTGCCAGCAGTTTAGGTCTCGGGGGGCTGAGGCAGCCCCAGCATTTT. This encodes CASSLGLGGLRQPQHF.